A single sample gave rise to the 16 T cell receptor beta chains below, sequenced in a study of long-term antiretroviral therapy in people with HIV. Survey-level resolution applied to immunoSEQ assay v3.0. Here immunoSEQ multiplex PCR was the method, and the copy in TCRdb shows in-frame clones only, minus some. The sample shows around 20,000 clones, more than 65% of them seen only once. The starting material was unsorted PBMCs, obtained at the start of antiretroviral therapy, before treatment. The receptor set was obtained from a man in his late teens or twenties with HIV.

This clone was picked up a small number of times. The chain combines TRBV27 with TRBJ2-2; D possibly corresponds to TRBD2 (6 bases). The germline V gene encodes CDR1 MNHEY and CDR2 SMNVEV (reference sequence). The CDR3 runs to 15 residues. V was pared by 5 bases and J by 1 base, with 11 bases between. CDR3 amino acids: CASSGRLGNTGELFF. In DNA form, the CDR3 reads TGTGCCAGCAGTGGCAGACTAGGGAACACCGGGGAGCTGTTTTTT.

The CDR3 nucleotides are TGCGCCAGCAGGCTCCCCTCCACGGAGGGCTACACCTTC. It specifies CASRLPSTEGYTF. V gene TRBV5-1 combines with J gene TRBJ1-2; unclear D gene. Germline assignment: CDR1 SGHRS and CDR2 YFSETQ. V lost 5 bases to trimming and J lost 8 bases, with 16 bases between them. CDR3 length: 13 amino acids.

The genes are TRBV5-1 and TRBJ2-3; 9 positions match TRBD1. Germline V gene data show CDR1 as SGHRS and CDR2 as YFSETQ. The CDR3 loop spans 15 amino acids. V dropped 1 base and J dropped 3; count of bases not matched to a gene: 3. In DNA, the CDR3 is TGCGCCAGCAGCTTGCGGACAGGGGAAACAGATACGCAGTATTTT. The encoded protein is CASSLRTGETDTQYF.

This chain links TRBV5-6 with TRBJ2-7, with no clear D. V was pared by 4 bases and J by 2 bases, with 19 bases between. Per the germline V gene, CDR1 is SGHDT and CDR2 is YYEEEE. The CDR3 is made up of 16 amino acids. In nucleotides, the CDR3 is TGTGCCAGCAGCGTCTCCGGGTCCTCGAGAACCTACGAGCAGTACTTC. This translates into CASSVSGSSRTYEQYF.

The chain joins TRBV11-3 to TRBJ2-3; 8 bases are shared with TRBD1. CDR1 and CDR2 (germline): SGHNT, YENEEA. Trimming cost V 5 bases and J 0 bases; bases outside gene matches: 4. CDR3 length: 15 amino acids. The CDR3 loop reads CASSPRTGSTDTQYF. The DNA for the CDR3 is TGTGCCAGCAGCCCCCGGACAGGGAGCACAGATACGCAGTATTTT.

The CDR3 is CASSAGTGSSTDTQYF. In DNA form, the CDR3 reads TGTGCCAGCAGTGCTGGGACAGGGAGCTCCACAGATACGCAGTATTTT. V gene TRBV14 combines with J gene TRBJ2-3, with 9 nucleotides matching TRBD1. The CDR3 length is 16 residues. J lost 2 bases, V lost 6 bases, and 9 bases had no gene match. Looked up from germline, CDR1 is SGHDN and CDR2 is FVKESK.

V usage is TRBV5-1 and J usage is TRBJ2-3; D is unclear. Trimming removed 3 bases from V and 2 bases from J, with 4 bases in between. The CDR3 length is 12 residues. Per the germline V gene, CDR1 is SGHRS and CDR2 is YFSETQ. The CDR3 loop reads CASSYDTDTQYF. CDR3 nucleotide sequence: TGCGCCAGCAGCTATGACACAGATACGCAGTATTTT.

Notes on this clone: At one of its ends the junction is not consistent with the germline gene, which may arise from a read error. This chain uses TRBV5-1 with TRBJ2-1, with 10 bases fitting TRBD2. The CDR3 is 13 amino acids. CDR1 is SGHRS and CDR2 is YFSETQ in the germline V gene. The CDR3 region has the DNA TGCGCCAGCAGCTTGAGGCGCGGTCTAGCGGGAGTCTTC. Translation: CASSLRRGLAGVF. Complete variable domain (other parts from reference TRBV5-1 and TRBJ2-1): KAGVTQTPRYLIKTRGQQVTLSCSPISGHRSVSWYQQTPGQGLQFLFEYFSETQRNKGNFPGRFSGRQFSNSRSEMNVSTLELGDSALYLCASSLRRGLAGVFGPGTRLTVL.

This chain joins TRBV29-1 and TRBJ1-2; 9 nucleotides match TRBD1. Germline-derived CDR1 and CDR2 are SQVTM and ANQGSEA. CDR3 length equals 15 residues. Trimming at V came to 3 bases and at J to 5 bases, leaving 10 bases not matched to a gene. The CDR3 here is CSVEFRDRDSYGYTF. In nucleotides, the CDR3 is TGCAGCGTTGAGTTTAGGGACAGGGATAGTTATGGCTACACCTTC.

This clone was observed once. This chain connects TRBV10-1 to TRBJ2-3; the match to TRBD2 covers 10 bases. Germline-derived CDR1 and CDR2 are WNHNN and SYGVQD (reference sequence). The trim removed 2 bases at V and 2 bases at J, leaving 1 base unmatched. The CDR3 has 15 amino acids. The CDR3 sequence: CASSELAGATDTQYF. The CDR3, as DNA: TGCGCCAGCAGTGAGCTAGCGGGAGCCACAGATACGCAGTATTTT.

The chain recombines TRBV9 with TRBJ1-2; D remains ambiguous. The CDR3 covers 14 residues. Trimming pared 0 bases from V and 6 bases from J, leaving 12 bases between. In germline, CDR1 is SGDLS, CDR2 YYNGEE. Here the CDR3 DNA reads TGTGCCAGCAGCGTAGTGGCCCACGTTGATGGCTACACCTTC. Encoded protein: CASSVVAHVDGYTF.

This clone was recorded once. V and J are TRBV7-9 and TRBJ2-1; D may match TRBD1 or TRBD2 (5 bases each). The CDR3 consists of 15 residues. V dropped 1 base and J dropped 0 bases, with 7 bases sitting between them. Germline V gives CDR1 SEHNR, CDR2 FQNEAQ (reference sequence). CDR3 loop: CASSLVGDSYNEQFF. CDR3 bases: TGTGCCAGCAGCTTAGTGGGGGACTCCTACAATGAGCAGTTCTTC.

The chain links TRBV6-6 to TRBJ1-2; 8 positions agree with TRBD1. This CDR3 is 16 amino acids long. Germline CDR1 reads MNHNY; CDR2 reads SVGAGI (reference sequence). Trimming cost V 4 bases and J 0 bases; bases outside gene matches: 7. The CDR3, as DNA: TGTGCCAGCAGTTCTACCCCAGGGGGCTCTAACTATGGCTACACCTTC. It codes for CASSSTPGGSNYGYTF.

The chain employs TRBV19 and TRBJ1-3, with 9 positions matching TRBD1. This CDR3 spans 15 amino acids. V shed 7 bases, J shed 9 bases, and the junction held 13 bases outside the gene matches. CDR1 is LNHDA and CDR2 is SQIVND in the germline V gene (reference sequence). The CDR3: CASTERPGQGVTIYF. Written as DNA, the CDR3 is TGTGCCAGTACTGAGCGGCCGGGACAGGGCGTCACCATATATTTT.

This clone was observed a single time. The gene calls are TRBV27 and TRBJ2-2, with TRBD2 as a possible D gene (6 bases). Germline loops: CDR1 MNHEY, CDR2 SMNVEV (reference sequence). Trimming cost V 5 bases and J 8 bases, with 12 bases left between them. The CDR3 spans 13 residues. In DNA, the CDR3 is TGTGCCAGCAGTCCCGGCGGGGTAGGGGAGCTGTTTTTT. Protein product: CASSPGGVGELFF.

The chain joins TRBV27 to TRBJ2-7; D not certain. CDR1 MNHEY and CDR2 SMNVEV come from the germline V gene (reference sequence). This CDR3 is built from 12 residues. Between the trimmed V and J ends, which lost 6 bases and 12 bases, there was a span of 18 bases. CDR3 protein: CASSTGPGVPYF. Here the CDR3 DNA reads TGTGCCAGCAGCACCGGACCCGGAGTTCCGTACTTC.